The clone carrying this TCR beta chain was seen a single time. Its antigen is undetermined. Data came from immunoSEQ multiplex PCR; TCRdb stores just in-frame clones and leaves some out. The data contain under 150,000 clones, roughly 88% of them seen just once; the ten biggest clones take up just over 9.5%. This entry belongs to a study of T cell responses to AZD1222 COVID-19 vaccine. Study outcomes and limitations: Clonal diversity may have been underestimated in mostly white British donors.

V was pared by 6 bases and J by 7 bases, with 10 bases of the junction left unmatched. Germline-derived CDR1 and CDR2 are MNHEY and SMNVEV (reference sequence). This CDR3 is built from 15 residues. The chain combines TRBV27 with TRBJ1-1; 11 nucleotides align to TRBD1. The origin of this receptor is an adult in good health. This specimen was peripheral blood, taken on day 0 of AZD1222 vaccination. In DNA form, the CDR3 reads TGTGCCAGCAGCTCCGGGACAGGGGGTCGGATTGAAGCTTTCTTT. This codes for CASSSGTGGRIEAFF.